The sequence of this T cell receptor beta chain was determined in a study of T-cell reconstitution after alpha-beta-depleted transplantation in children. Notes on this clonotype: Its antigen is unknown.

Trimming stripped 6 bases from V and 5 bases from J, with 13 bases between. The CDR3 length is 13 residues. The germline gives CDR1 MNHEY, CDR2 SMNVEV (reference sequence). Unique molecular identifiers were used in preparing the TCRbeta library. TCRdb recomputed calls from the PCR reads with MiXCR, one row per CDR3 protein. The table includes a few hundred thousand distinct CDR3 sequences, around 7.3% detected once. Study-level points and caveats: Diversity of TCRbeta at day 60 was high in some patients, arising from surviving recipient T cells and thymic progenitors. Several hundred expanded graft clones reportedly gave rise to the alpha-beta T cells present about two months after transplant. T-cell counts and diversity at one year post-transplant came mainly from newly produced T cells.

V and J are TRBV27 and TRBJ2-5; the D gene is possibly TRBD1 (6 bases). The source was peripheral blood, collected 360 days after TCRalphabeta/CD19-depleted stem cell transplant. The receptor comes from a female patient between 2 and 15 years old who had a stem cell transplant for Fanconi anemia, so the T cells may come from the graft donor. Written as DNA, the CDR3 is TGTGCCAGCAGCATAACAGGGTTGGAGACCCAGTACTTC. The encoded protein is CASSITGLETQYF.